Sequencing of this T cell receptor beta chain was carried out in a study of T-cell memory formation after mild COVID-19. CDR3 length: 12 amino acids. Trimming removed 6 bases at V and 6 bases at J, with 9 bases between. Germline CDR1 reads MNHEY; CDR2 reads SVGEGT. This clonotype has more than one count but fewer than ten. Its specificity is unknown. MiXCR, applied by TCRdb to the 5' RACE reads, yields one record per CDR3 protein. The table has approximately 300,000 distinct CDR3 sequences, around 15% seen once. Study-wide findings and caveats: Contracting CD4+ clones were located mainly in CM and EM, and CD8+ clones in EMRA.

This chain uses TRBV6-2 or TRBV6-3 with TRBJ1-5; possibly TRBD1 for D (5 bases). Sequenced: PBMCs or a T cell subset sorted from them (not recorded which). This receptor was identified in a man between 18 and 35 years old who had mild COVID-19 (a few samples of this study predate the infection). Cell type and time point are not known. CDR3 sequence reads: CASRGPSQPQHF. In nucleotides, the CDR3 is TGTGCCAGCAGGGGGCCGAGTCAGCCCCAGCATTTT.